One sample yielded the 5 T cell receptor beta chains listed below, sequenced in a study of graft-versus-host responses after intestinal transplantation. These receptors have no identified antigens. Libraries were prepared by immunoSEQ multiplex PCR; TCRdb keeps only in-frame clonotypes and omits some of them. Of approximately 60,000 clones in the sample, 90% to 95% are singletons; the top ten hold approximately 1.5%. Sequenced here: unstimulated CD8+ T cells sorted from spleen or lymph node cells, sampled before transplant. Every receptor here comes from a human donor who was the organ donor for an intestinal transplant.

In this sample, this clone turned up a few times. The chain's CDR3 is CASKTGGGGELFF. The CDR3 region has the DNA TGTGCCTCAAAAACAGGGGGCGGCGGGGAGCTGTTTTTT. The gene calls are TRBV15 and TRBJ2-2; TRBD1 agrees at 9 bases. CDR3 length: 13 amino acids. V lost 11 bases, J lost 7 bases, and 8 bases stayed unmatched. Germline V gene data show CDR1 as LNHNV and CDR2 as YYDKDF (reference sequence).

This CDR3 reads CASSLCPCGRQESSEKLFF. Here the CDR3 DNA reads TGTGCCAGCAGTTTATGCCCGTGCGGGAGACAGGAATCGAGTGAAAAACTGTTTTTT. The chain employs TRBV28 and TRBJ1-4; D is possibly TRBD1 (6 bases). Trimming took 0 bases from V and 7 from J, leaving 24 bases between them. This CDR3 has 19 amino acids. Germline V gene lookup returns CDR1 MDHEN and CDR2 SYDVKM.

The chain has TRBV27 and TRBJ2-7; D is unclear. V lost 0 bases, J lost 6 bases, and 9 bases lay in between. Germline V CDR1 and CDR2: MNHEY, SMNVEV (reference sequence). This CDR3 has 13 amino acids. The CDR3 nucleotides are TGTGCCAGCAGTTTATCGGGCTTGGTCGAGCAGTACTTC. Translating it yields CASSLSGLVEQYF.

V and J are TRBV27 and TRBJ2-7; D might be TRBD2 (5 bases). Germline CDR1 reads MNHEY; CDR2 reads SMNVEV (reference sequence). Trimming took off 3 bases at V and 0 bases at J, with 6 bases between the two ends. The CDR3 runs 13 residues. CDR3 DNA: TGTGCCAGCAGTTTCCGGGGCTCCTACGAGCAGTACTTC. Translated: CASSFRGSYEQYF.

The CDR3: CASSSPRQGFMNTEAFF. Written as DNA, the CDR3 is TGTGCCAGCAGTTCCCCAAGGCAGGGTTTCATGAACACTGAAGCTTTCTTT. The chain combines TRBV28 with TRBJ1-1; D possibly corresponds to TRBD1 (5 bases). The germline gives CDR1 MDHEN, CDR2 SYDVKM. The CDR3 extends over 17 amino acids. V gave up 4 bases and J gave up 0 bases, with 18 bases separating them.